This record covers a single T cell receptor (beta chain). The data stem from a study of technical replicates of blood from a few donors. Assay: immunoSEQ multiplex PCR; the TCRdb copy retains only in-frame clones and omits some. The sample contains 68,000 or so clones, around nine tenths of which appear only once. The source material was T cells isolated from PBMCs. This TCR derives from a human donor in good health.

CDR3 in amino acids: CASSLGTSGNTIYF. The DNA for the CDR3 is TGTGCCAGCAGCTTAGGTACATCTGGAAACACCATATATTTT. V gene TRBV7-9 combines with J gene TRBJ1-3, with unresolved D. Trimming stripped 1 base from V and 1 base from J, with 5 bases between. CDR3 length: 14 residues. Germline CDR1 SEHNR, CDR2 FQNEAQ (reference sequence).